This T cell receptor (beta chain) was recorded in a study of blood T cell repertoires in COVID-19 (dated by TCRdb to 2020 to 2022). Regarding the complete study: The collaborator samples originated in the United States, Italy and Spain and spanned the acute and convalescent phases of COVID-19. The material from the prospective study consisted of cDNA or gDNA derived from T cells, B-cell-depleted T cells, or PBMCs. The dataset comprised deeply sampled blood TCRbeta repertoires from subjects exposed to, actively infected with, or recovered from COVID-19. The repertoires were released in a freely available public database meant as a resource for research on the immune response to SARS-CoV-2. The samples were drawn from the first 160 participants of the ongoing ImmuneRACE study and from about 1,200 subjects provided by 6 global collaborators. Sample metadata almost always included a de-identified subject ID, COVID-19 status, age in years and sex. Where available, HLA class I and class II types were taken from metadata supplied by the sample provider and were not determined by assay-based typing.

The paper's findings and limits, for the study overall: The amount of clinical and demographic metadata varied by source and participant and was provided uncurated.

Taken from the germline V gene, the CDR1 and CDR2 loops are ENHRY and SYGVKD. CDR3 length: 16 amino acids, cysteine to phenylalanine. Left in the record is the CDR3 DNA by itself, 48 bases read in frame from the first base. Cut back by 0 bases and 3 bases, the V and J ends lie 14 bases apart. The immunoSEQ Assay, a bias-controlled multiplex PCR, was used to amplify TCRbeta CDR3 regions from genomic DNA. From the authors' description of their analysis: The number of nucleated cells in each sample was estimated from the amplification of reference gene primers within the assay. To quantify the absolute abundance of each unique TCRbeta CDR3 rearrangement, sequence reads were collapsed and filtered. For each sample, productive Simpson clonality was calculated by taking the square root of Simpson's diversity index across productive rearrangements. What TCRdb holds here is the immuneACCESS table cut down to in-frame rearrangements. Part of the clones is not present; checked against another copy, under half of the missing clones reflect an unresolved V gene, and the others are unexplained. V and J calls plus clone size are reproduced from that table; the DNA served to infer D and trimming. The sample records roughly 250,000 clones, around nine tenths of which are singletons. The top ten clones comprise around 0.84% of the sample.

Whole blood was collected in K2EDTA tubes by collaborating institutions according to the institutions' own protocols. For TCRbeta analysis, collaborators shipped samples as frozen whole blood, isolated PBMCs, or DNA extracted from either of those sample types. Comment on this clone: This receptor's antigen is unknown. The input lacks base qualities; no much larger clone sits a single base away.

The sample taken for sequencing was peripheral blood. Recombination connected TRBV10-3 to TRBJ1-1; TRBD1 might be the D gene, on 5 matching bases. The source of this sequence is a man aged 30-40 years with acute or convalescent COVID-19. The CDR3 loop reads CAISESLIGGDTEAFF. The nucleotides read TGTGCCATCAGTGAGTCGTTGATTGGGGGGGACACTGAAGCTTTCTTT.